The clone carrying this T cell receptor beta chain was picked up many times. TCRdb re-derived calls from the RT-PCR reads in MiXCR, one entry per CDR3 protein. The sample contains about 680,000 distinct CDR3 sequences, over 12% of which appear only once. V was cut by 3 bases and J by 7 bases, with 9 bases left in between. Germline V gene data show CDR1 as SGHTA and CDR2 as FQGNSA. The CDR3 has 13 residues. Sequencing was done on a sample of memory CD4+ T cells from blood. The genes are TRBV7-2 and TRBJ2-2; D might be TRBD1 (5 bases). The sequence was obtained from a female donor in good health, serving as a healthy control. The CDR3 DNA reads as TGTGCCAGCAGCTTCCAGGGCGGCGGGGAGCTGTTTTTT. Its translation is CASSFQGGGELFF.